One sample yielded the 28 T cell receptor beta chains listed below, sequenced in a study of CD8 T cells in Susac syndrome. With random hexamers, reverse transcription was performed on roughly 0.5 to 1 ug of RNA. TCRdb reprocessed the immunoSEQ multiplex PCR reads via MiXCR and lists one record per CDR3 protein. This sample has a few hundred thousand distinct CDR3 sequences, with approximately 95% found just once. The specimen was CD4+ T cells from PBMCs. The receptor set was obtained from a human donor with multiple sclerosis.

This chain joins TRBV3-1 and TRBJ2-7; perhaps TRBD1 as D (5 bases). Germline CDR1 reads LGHDT; CDR2 reads YNNKEL (reference sequence). Deletions cut 0 bases from V and 2 bases from J, with 8 bases between. The CDR3 contains 14 residues. CDR3 loop: CASSQDSGPYEQYF. The DNA for the CDR3 is TGTGCCAGCAGCCAAGATTCAGGGCCCTACGAGCAGTACTTC.

The chain combines TRBV30 with TRBJ2-7; D gene ambiguous. Looked up from germline, CDR1 is GTSNPN and CDR2 is SVGIG (reference sequence). This CDR3 has 11 amino acids. The V and J ends lost 0 bases and 5 bases respectively, with 5 bases between them. CDR3 sequence (DNA): TGTGCCTGGAGTGTAGCCCACGAGCAGTACTTC. It encodes CAWSVAHEQYF.

The rearrangement uses TRBV11-2 and TRBJ2-1; D gene ambiguous. CDR1 SGHAT and CDR2 FQNNGV come from the germline V gene. This CDR3 spans 14 amino acids. Trimming removed 7 bases at V and 2 bases at J, with 12 bases between. As DNA, the CDR3 is TGTGCCAGCACCAGGCGGCTAGCCTACAATGAGCAGTTCTTC. Protein product: CASTRRLAYNEQFF.

The chain is built from TRBV2 and TRBJ1-2, with a weak D call TRBD1 (5 bases). The V end lost 2 bases, the J end lost 8 bases, and 18 bases lay between the germline ends. Germline CDR1 SNHLY, CDR2 FYNNEI. The CDR3 length is 15 residues. The CDR3 nucleotides are TGTGCCAGCAGTGAATTCACCGGGACCGCGGGCGGCTACACCTTC. This sequence encodes CASSEFTGTAGGYTF.

The gene calls are TRBV5-6 and TRBJ2-3; D is uncertain. CDR1 and CDR2 (germline): SGHDT, YYEEEE. V lost 4 bases and J lost 3, with 21 bases in between. CDR3 length equals 17 residues. CDR3 residues: CASSLLDRVQATDTQYF. In nucleotides, the CDR3 is TGTGCCAGCAGCCTCCTGGACCGGGTTCAAGCTACAGATACGCAGTATTTT.

The rearrangement uses TRBV20-1 and TRBJ1-1, with D hard to call. This CDR3 region has 12 residues. Germline values: CDR1 DFQATT, CDR2 SNEGSKA (reference sequence). With 3 bases removed from V and 1 base from J, the gap between germline ends came to 6 bases. The CDR3 bases are TGCAGTGCTAGCTGGGGGAACACTGAAGCTTTCTTT. Translated: CSASWGNTEAFF.

The chain joins TRBV20-1 to TRBJ2-5; no clear D gene. The CDR3 extends over 11 amino acids. V dropped 7 bases and J dropped 5 bases, with 11 bases sitting between them. Germline V gene data show CDR1 as DFQATT and CDR2 as SNEGSKA (reference sequence). The CDR3 bases are TGCAGTGTTGTCCCTCGGGAGACCCAGTACTTC. This encodes CSVVPRETQYF.

V usage is TRBV6-1 and J usage is TRBJ2-7, with 7 bases matching TRBD2. CDR1 and CDR2 (germline): MNHNS, SASEGT. J gave up 3 bases and V 5 bases, and 1 base lay outside the gene matches. This CDR3 is 12 amino acids long. Here the CDR3 DNA reads TGTGCCAGCAGTCCTAGCGGCTACGAGCAGTACTTC. Protein: CASSPSGYEQYF.

V usage is TRBV2 and J usage is TRBJ2-3; D might be TRBD1 (6 bases). The CDR3 length is 14 residues. The V and J ends lost 4 bases and 4 bases respectively, with 12 bases between them. Germline V gene lookup returns CDR1 SNHLY and CDR2 FYNNEI. The CDR3 bases are TGTGCCAGCAGTGGCATTGAGGGGGCAGATACGCAGTATTTT. Translated: CASSGIEGADTQYF.

This chain joins TRBV9 and TRBJ1-2; TRBD1 is a possible D gene (5 bases). The V end was cut by 5 bases, the J end by 3 bases, with 17 bases between. The CDR3 is 15 amino acids. Germline loops: CDR1 SGDLS, CDR2 YYNGEE. The CDR3 bases are TGTGCCAGCAGTGAGAGGGAGACAGCTTACTATGGCTACACCTTC. Translating gives CASSERETAYYGYTF.

V usage is TRBV7-9 and J usage is TRBJ2-5, with TRBD2 matching over 7 bases. The junction had 10 bases not matched to a gene; V was cut back by 4 bases and J by 5 bases. The length of the CDR3 is 15 residues. The germline CDR1 and CDR2 sequences are SEHNR and FQNEAQ (reference sequence). The CDR3 sequence: CASSSLGGHGETQYF. Here the CDR3 DNA reads TGTGCCAGCAGCTCCTTGGGAGGGCACGGGGAGACCCAGTACTTC.

A word on this clonotype: One junction end disagrees with the germline gene, perhaps due to a read error. J is TRBJ1-5 and V is TRBV3-1, with D possibly matching TRBD1 (6 bases). Germline CDR1 is LGHDT and CDR2 is YNNKEL (reference sequence). The CDR3 sequence is 15 residues long. DNA for the CDR3: TGTGCCAGCAGCAAAGACCGGGACACAGATCAGCCCCAGCATTTT. Its protein product is CASSKDRDTDQPQHF.

The genes are TRBV20-1 and TRBJ1-2, with D maybe TRBD1 (5 bases). The CDR3 contains 14 residues. The V and J ends lost 5 bases and 4 bases respectively, with 17 bases between them. The germline V gene encodes CDR1 DFQATT and CDR2 SNEGSKA (reference sequence). CDR3 sequence: CSAAPTSGGYGYTF. In DNA, the CDR3 is TGCAGTGCTGCCCCAACCTCTGGGGGCTATGGCTACACCTTC.

The chain is built from TRBV7-9 and TRBJ1-1, with TRBD1 identical over 7 bases. Germline V gene lookup returns CDR1 SEHNR and CDR2 FQNEAQ (reference sequence). Trimming cost V 5 bases and J 4 bases; bases outside gene matches: 7. The CDR3 is 14 amino acids. The CDR3 bases are TGTGCCAGCAGCAGGGGGCCGGGGGGCACTGAAGCTTTCTTT. It translates to CASSRGPGGTEAFF.

The rearrangement uses TRBV29-1 and TRBJ2-3; 8 bases line up with TRBD2. The CDR3 extends over 14 amino acids. With V trimmed by 5 bases and J by 2 bases, 6 bases remained unmatched. Germline-derived CDR1 and CDR2 are SQVTM and ANQGSEA. This CDR3 is CSVSPGGDTDTQYF. The CDR3 DNA reads TGCAGCGTTAGCCCGGGAGGGGACACAGATACGCAGTATTTT.

J is TRBJ1-1 and V is TRBV13; D unresolved. CDR3 size: 12 residues. Germline CDR1 PRHDT, CDR2 FYEKMQ (reference sequence). The ends were cut back, 5 bases at V and 9 bases at J, with 13 bases in the middle. CDR3 DNA: TGTGCCAGCAGCCCCTCGGAGGGAAAAGCTTTCTTT. Translated, it gives CASSPSEGKAFF.

The rearrangement links TRBV20-1 to TRBJ2-5, with D perhaps matching TRBD1 (6 bases). Germline loops: CDR1 DFQATT, CDR2 SNEGSKA (reference sequence). CDR3 length: 13 amino acids. The germline V and J ends were trimmed by 6 bases and 2 bases, with 13 bases remaining between them. The CDR3 sequence is CSASWTEQETQYF. The CDR3 DNA reads as TGCAGTGCCAGCTGGACAGAGCAAGAGACCCAGTACTTC.

The chain carries TRBV20-1 and TRBJ1-1; the D is unclear. Germline V gene data show CDR1 as DFQATT and CDR2 as SNEGSKA (reference sequence). Deletions cut 1 base from V and 1 base from J, with 7 bases between. CDR3 length equals 13 residues. For the CDR3, the DNA is TGCAGTGCTAGAGCAAGAGAGAACACTGAAGCTTTCTTT. Its protein product is CSARARENTEAFF.

V is TRBV7-9 and J is TRBJ2-3, with 7 bases fitting TRBD2. The CDR3 totals 15 residues. V shed 6 bases, J shed 2 bases, and the junction held 8 bases outside the gene matches. Germline values: CDR1 SEHNR, CDR2 FQNEAQ (reference sequence). The CDR3 sequence is CASSQAGSTTDTQYF. DNA of the CDR3: TGTGCCAGCAGTCAAGCGGGGTCTACCACAGATACGCAGTATTTT.

The chain joins TRBV20-1 to TRBJ2-3; 13 bases fit TRBD2. CDR3 size: 16 residues. Trimming at V came to 5 bases and at J to 2 bases, leaving 7 bases not matched to a gene. The germline CDR1 and CDR2 sequences are DFQATT and SNEGSKA (reference sequence). The CDR3 sequence: CSAGRGLAGPTDTQYF. CDR3 in DNA: TGCAGTGCTGGAAGGGGACTAGCGGGACCCACAGATACGCAGTATTTT.

The rearrangement joins TRBV30 to TRBJ2-3, with TRBD1 identical over 9 bases. Trimming removed 6 bases from V and 4 bases from J; junction bases left unmatched: 2. The CDR3 loop spans 12 amino acids. The germline gives CDR1 GTSNPN, CDR2 SVGIG (reference sequence). The CDR3 sequence: CACTGGADTQYF. Written as DNA, the CDR3 is TGTGCCTGTACAGGGGGCGCAGATACGCAGTATTTT.

A word on this clonotype: One junction end disagrees with the germline gene, perhaps due to a read error. The rearrangement joins TRBV2 to TRBJ2-7; D is perhaps TRBD1 (6 bases). CDR3 length equals 14 residues. Germline loops: CDR1 SNHLY, CDR2 FYNNEI. The CDR3 reads CASSADRTSSEQYF. The CDR3 region has the DNA TGTGCCAGCAGTGCTGACAGGACTTCCTCCGAGCAGTACTTC.

The chain joins TRBV30 to TRBJ2-3; TRBD2 is a possible D gene (5 bases). This CDR3 has 12 amino acids. CDR1 and CDR2 from the germline V gene are GTSNPN and SVGIG (reference sequence). Trimming shortened V by 3 bases and J by 2 bases, and 6 bases separated the two germline ends. The CDR3 DNA is TGTGCCTGGAGCGGGGTCACAGATACGCAGTATTTT. The encoded protein is CAWSGVTDTQYF.

This chain connects TRBV11-2 to TRBJ2-3; TRBD2 agrees at 7 bases. From germline, CDR1 is SGHAT and CDR2 FQNNGV. This CDR3 comprises 14 residues. Trimming took 3 bases from V and 2 from J; bases not matched to a gene: 2. The CDR3 coding sequence is TGTGCCAGCAGCTTGGGACTACTCACAGATACGCAGTATTTT. Its protein product is CASSLGLLTDTQYF.

The chain links TRBV5-1 to TRBJ2-1, with 9 bases lining up with TRBD1. The ends lost 7 bases at V and 0 bases at J; junction bases unmatched: 2. The CDR3 is made up of 14 amino acids. Germline CDR1 is SGHRS and CDR2 is YFSETQ. CDR3 DNA sequence: TGCGCCAGCTGGGACAGGGTCTCCTACAATGAGCAGTTCTTC. Its translation: CASWDRVSYNEQFF.

This clonotype has a single count. This sequence joins TRBV9 and TRBJ1-6; D is uncertain. Germline V lookup: CDR1 SGDLS, CDR2 YYNGEE. The CDR3 is 15 residues long. The V and J ends lost 0 bases and 5 bases respectively, with 9 bases between them. CDR3 in DNA: TGTGCCAGCAGCGTAGAGTCTGCGAATAATTCACCCCTCCACTTT. It specifies CASSVESANNSPLHF.

This sequence joins TRBV25-1 and TRBJ2-5; a possible D gene is TRBD1 (6 bases). Trimming cost V 6 bases and J 3 bases, with 17 bases left between them. From germline, CDR1 is MGHDK and CDR2 SYGVNS. This CDR3 spans 15 amino acids. The CDR3 coding sequence is TGTGCCAGCAGAGAGACAGGAGACCCTAAAGAGACCCAGTACTTC. The encoded protein is CASRETGDPKETQYF.

This chain connects TRBV5-1 to TRBJ2-1; TRBD2 might be the D (5 bases). Between the trimmed V and J ends, which lost 7 bases and 3 bases, there was a span of 14 bases. This CDR3 is 14 amino acids long. Germline CDR1 and CDR2: SGHRS and YFSETQ. CDR3 DNA: TGCGCCAGCGGGGAGAGCTTCAACTACAATGAGCAGTTCTTC. Its protein is CASGESFNYNEQFF.